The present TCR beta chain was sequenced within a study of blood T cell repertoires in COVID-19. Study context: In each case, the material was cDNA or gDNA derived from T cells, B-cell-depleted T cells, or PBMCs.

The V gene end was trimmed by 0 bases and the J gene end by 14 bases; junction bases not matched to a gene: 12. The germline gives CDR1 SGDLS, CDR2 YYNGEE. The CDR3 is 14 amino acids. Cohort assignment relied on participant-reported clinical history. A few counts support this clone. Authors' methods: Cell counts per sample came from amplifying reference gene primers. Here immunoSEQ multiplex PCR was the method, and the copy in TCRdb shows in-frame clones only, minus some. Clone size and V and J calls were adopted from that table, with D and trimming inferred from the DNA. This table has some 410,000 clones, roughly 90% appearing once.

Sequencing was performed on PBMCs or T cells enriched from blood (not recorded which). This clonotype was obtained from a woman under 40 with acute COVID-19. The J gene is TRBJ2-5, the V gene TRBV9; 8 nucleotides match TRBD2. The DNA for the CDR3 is TGTGCCAGCAGCGTAGATGGGACTAGAGCAGAGTTATACTTC. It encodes CASSVDGTRAELYF.